The TCR beta chain under discussion was sequenced for a study of T cell changes during pregnancy in multiple sclerosis. Sequencing was performed with immunoSEQ multiplex PCR; in TCRdb, only in-frame clones are kept and a portion is missing. The data show about 50,000 clones, with about nine tenths seen just once and approximately 0.5% held by the top ten. This CDR3 is built from 18 residues. The V segment lost 1 base and the J segment 1 base; nucleotides outside the gene matches: 7. The chain employs TRBV23-1 and TRBJ2-6, with 7 positions matching TRBD1. TRBV23-1 is treated as an ORF (open reading frame) with a function not yet certain. The sample was CD4+ T cells from peripheral blood mononuclear cells, taken after pregnancy. This TCR was sampled from a female donor with multiple sclerosis, enrolled in a pregnancy study. The CDR3 region has the DNA TGCGCCAGCAGTCAATTCGACAGGGAAAGATCTGGGGCCAACGTCCTGACTTTC. Its translation is CASSQFDRERSGANVLTF.